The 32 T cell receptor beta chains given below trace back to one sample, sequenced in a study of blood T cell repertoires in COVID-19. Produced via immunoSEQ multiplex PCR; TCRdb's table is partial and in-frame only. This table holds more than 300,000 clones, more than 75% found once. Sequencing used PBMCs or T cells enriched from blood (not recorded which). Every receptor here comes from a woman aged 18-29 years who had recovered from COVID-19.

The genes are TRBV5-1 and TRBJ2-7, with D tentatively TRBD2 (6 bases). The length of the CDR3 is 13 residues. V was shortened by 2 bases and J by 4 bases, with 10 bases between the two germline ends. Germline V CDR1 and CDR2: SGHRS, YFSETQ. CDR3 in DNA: TGCGCCAGCAGCTTACTTAGCGGATACGAGCAGTACTTC. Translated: CASSLLSGYEQYF.

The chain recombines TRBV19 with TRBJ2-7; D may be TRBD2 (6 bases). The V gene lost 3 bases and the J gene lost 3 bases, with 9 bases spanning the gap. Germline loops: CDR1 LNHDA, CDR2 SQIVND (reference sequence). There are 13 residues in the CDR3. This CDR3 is CASSIGTHYEQYF. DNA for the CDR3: TGTGCCAGTAGTATCGGGACTCACTACGAGCAGTACTTC.

The CDR3 bases are TGTGCCAGCAGGCAGTCGATTGGCAATCAGCCCCAGCATTTT. It yields the protein CASRQSIGNQPQHF. The chain carries TRBV27 and TRBJ1-5; D is unclear. Germline lookup yields CDR1 MNHEY and CDR2 SMNVEV (reference sequence). V shed 6 bases and J shed 2 bases, with 11 bases lying between them. The length of the CDR3 is 14 residues.

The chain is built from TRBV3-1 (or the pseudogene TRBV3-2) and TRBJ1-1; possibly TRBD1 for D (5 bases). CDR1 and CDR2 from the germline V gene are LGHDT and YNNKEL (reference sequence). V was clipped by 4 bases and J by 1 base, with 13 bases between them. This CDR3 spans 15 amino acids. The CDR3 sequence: CASSRAVRGNTEAFF. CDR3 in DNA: TGTGCCAGCAGCCGGGCGGTTAGGGGGAACACTGAAGCTTTCTTT.

In DNA form, the CDR3 reads TGTGCCACGGGACAGGGGAACACCGGGGAGCTGTTTTTT. It translates to CATGQGNTGELFF. The chain links TRBV10-3 to TRBJ2-2, with 9 bases fitting TRBD1. Germline CDR1 and CDR2: ENHRY and SYGVKD. The trim removed 10 bases at V and 1 base at J, leaving 1 base unmatched. CDR3 length: 13 amino acids.

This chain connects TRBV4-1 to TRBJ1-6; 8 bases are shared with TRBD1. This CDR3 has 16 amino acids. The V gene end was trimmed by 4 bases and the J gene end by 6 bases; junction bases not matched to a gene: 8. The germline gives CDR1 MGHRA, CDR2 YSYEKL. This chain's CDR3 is CASSREYRGSNSPLHF. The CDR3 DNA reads TGCGCCAGCAGCCGGGAGTACAGGGGGAGTAATTCACCCCTCCACTTT.

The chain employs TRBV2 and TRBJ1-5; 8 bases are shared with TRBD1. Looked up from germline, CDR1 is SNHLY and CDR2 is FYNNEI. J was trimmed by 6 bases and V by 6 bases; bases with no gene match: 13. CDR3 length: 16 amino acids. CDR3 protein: CASSHWTGSRGQPQHF. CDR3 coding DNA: TGTGCCAGCAGCCATTGGACAGGGTCGAGGGGTCAGCCCCAGCATTTT.

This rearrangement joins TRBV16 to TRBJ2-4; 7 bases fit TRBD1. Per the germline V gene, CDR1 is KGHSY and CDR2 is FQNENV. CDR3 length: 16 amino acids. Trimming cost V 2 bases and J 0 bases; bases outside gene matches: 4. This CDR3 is CASSQGTELAKNIQYF. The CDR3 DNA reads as TGTGCCAGCAGCCAAGGGACAGAACTAGCCAAAAACATTCAGTACTTC.

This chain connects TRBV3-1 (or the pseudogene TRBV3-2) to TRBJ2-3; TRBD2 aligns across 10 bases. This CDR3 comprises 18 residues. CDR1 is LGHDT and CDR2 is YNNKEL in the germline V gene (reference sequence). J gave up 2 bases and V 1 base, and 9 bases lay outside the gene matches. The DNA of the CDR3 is TGTGCCAGCAGCCAAGGTCAAGGGCTAGCGGGGGTCACAGATACGCAGTATTTT. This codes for CASSQGQGLAGVTDTQYF.

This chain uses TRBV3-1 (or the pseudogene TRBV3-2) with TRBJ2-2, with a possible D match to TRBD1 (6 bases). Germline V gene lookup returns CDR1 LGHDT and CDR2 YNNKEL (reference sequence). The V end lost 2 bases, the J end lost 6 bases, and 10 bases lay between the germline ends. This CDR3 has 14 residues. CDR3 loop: CASSQSAGAGELFF. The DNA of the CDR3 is TGTGCCAGCAGCCAATCGGCAGGGGCCGGGGAGCTGTTTTTT.

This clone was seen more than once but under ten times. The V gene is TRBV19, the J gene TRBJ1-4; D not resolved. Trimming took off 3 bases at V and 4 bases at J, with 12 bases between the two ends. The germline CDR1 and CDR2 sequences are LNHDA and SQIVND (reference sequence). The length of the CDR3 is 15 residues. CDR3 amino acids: CASSISRGGNEKLFF. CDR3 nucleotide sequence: TGTGCCAGTAGTATTAGTCGGGGTGGTAATGAAAAACTGTTTTTT.

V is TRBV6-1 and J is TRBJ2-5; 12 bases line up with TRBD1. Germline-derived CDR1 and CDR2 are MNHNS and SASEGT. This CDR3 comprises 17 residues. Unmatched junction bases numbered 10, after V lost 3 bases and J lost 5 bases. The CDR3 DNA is TGTGCCAGCAGTGAGAAGCCGGGACAGGGGGCTTCGGAGACCCAGTACTTC. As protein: CASSEKPGQGASETQYF.

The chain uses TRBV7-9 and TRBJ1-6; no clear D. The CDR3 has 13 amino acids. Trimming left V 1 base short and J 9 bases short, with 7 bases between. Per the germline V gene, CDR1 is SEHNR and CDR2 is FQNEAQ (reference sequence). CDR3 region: CASSLGGSSPLHF. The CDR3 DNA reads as TGTGCCAGCAGCTTAGGAGGGAGTTCACCCCTCCACTTT.

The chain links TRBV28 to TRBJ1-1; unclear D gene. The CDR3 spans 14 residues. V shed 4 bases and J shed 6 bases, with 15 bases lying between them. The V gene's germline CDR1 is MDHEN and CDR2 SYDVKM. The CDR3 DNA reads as TGTGCCAGCAGTTCTTCACCTATGTTGGCTGAAGCTTTCTTT. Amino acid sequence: CASSSSPMLAEAFF.

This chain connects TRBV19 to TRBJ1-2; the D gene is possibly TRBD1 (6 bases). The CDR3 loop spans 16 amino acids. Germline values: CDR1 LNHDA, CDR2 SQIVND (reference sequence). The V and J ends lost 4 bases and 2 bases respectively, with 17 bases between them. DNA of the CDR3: TGTGCCAGTAGTAACCCCGACGGGCAGGGGAACTATGGCTACACCTTC. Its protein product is CASSNPDGQGNYGYTF. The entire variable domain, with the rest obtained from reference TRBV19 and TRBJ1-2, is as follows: DGGITQSPKYLFRKEGQNVTLSCEQNLNHDAMYWYRQDPGQGLRLIYYSQIVNDFQKGDIAEGYSVSREKKESFPLTVTSAQKNPTAFYLCASSNPDGQGNYGYTFGSGTRLTVV.

CDR3 coding DNA: TGTGCCAGCAGGGCGGGACTAGGGTTCTACAATGAGCAGTTCTTC. Translated: CASRAGLGFYNEQFF. This sequence joins TRBV2 and TRBJ2-1, with TRBD2 matching over 8 bases. The J segment lost 3 bases and the V segment lost 6 bases, leaving 7 bases of the junction unmatched. The CDR3 consists of 15 residues. Germline V lookup: CDR1 SNHLY, CDR2 FYNNEI.

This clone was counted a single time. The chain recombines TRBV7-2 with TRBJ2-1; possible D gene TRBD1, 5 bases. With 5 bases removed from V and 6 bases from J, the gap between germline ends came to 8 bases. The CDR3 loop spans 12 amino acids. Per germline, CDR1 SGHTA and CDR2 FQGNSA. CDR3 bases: TGTGCCAGCAGCCCCCAGGGCAATGAGCAGTTCTTC. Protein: CASSPQGNEQFF.

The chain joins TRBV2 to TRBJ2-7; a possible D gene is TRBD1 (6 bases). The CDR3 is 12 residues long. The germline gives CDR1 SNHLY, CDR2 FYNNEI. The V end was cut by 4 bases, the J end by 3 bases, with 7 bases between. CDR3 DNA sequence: TGTGCCAGCAGTGGGGACAACTACGAGCAGTACTTC. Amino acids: CASSGDNYEQYF.

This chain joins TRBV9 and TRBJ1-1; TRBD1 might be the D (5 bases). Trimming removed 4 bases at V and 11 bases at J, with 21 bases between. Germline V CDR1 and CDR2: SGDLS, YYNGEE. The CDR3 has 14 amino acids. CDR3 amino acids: CASSPRLGLVGAFF. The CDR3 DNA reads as TGTGCCAGCAGCCCCCGATTGGGACTTGTGGGTGCTTTCTTT.

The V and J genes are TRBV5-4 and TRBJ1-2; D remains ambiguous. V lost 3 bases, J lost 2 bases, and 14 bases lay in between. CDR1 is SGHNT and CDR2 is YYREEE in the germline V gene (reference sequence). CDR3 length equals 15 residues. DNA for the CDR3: TGTGCCAGCAGCTACAAGGAGCCTCTCAACTATGGCTACACCTTC. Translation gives CASSYKEPLNYGYTF.

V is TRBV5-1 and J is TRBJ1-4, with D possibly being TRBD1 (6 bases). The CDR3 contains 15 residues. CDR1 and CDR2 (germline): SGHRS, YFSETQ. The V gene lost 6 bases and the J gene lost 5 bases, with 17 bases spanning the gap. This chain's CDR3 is CASTAGARVNEKLFF. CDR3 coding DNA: TGCGCCAGCACCGCGGGGGCGCGAGTCAATGAAAAACTGTTTTTT.

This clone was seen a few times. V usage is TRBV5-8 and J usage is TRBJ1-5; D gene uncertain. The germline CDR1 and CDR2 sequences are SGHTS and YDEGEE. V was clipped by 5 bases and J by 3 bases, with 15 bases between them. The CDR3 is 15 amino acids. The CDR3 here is CASSRRIGINQPQHF. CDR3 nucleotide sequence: TGTGCCAGCAGTCGTCGTATCGGTATCAATCAGCCCCAGCATTTT.

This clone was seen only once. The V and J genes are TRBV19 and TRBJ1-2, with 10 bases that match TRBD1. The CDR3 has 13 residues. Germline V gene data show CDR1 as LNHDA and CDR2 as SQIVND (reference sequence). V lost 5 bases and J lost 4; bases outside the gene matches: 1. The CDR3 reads CASSRDRGYGYTF. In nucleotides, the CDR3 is TGTGCCAGTAGTCGGGACAGGGGCTATGGCTACACCTTC.

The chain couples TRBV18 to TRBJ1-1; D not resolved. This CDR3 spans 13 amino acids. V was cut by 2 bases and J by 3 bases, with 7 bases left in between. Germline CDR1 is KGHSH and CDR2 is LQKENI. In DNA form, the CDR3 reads TGTGCCAGCTCACCAAACGGGGACACTGAAGCTTTCTTT. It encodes CASSPNGDTEAFF.

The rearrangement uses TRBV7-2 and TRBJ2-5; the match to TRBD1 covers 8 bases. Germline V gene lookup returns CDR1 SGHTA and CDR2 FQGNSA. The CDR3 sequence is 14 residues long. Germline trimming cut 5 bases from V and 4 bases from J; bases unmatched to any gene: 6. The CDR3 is CASSPQTGVETQYF. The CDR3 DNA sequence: TGTGCCAGCAGCCCGCAGACAGGGGTAGAGACCCAGTACTTC.

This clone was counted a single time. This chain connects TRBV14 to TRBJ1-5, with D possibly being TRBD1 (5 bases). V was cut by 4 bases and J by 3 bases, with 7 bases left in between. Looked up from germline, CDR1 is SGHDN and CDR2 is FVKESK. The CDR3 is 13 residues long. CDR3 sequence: CASSLDINQPQHF. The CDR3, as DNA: TGTGCCAGCAGCCTGGACATCAATCAGCCCCAGCATTTT.

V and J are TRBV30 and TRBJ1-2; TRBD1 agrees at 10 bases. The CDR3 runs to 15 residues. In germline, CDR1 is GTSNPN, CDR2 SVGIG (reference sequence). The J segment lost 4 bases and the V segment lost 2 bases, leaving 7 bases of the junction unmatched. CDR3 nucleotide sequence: TGTGCCTGGAGTTTCGAGACAGGGGGCGGCTATGGCTACACCTTC. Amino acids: CAWSFETGGGYGYTF.

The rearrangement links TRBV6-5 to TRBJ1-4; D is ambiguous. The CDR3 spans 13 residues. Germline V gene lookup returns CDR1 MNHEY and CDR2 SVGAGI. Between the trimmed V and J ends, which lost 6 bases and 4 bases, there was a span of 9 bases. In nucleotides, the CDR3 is TGTGCCAGCAGACCGGGAGTTAATGAAAAACTGTTTTTT. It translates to CASRPGVNEKLFF.

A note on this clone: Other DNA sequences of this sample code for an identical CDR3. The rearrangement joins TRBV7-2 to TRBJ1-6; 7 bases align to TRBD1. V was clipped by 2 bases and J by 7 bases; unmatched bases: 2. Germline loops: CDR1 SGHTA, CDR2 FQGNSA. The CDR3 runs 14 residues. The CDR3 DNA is TGTGCCAGCAGCTTAAGCAGGGGGAATTCACCCCTCCACTTT. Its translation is CASSLSRGNSPLHF. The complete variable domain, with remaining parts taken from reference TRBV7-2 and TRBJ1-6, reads GAGVSQSPSNKVTEKGKDVELRCDPISGHTALYWYRQSLGQGLEFLIYFQGNSAPDKSGLPSDRFSAERTGGSVSTLTIQRTQQEDSAVYLCASSLSRGNSPLHFGNGTRLTVT.

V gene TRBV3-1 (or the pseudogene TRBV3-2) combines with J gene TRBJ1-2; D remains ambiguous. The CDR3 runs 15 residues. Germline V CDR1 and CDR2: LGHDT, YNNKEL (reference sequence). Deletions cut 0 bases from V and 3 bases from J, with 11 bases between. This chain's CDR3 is CASSQDTYPDYGYTF. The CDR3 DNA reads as TGTGCCAGCAGCCAAGATACTTACCCTGACTATGGCTACACCTTC.

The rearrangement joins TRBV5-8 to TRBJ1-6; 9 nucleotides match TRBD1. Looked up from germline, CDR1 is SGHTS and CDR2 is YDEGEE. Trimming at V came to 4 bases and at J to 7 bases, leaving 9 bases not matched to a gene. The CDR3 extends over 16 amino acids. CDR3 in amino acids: CASSRPGTGSNSPLHF. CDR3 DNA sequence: TGTGCCAGCAGCAGACCCGGGACAGGGTCGAATTCACCCCTCCACTTT.

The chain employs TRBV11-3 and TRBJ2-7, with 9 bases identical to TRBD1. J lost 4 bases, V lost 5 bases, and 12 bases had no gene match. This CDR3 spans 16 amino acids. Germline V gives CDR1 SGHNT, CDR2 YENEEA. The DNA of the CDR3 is TGTGCCAGCAGCGAAACAACCGGGACAGGGCCTTACGAGCAGTACTTC. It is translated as CASSETTGTGPYEQYF.